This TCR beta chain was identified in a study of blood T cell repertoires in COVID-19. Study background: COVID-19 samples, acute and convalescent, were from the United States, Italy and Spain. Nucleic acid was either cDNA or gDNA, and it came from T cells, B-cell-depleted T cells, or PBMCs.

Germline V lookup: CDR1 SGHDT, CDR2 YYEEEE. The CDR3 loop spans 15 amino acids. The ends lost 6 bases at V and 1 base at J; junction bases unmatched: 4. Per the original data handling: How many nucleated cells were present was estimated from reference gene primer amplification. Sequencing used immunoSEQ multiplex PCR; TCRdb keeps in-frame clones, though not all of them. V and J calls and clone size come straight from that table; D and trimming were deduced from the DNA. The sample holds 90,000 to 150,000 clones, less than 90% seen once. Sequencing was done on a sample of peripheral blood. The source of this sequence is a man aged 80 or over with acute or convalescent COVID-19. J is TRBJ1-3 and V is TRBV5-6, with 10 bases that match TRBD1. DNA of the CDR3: TGTGCCAGCACACCGGGACAGGGGTCTGGAAACACCATATATTTT. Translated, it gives CASTPGQGSGNTIYF.